The present entry profiles one T cell receptor (beta chain) with its context. This specimen comes from a study of read filtering for tumor transcriptome and immune sequencing. The CDR3 has 15 residues. V shed 1 base, J shed 6 bases, and the junction held 3 bases outside the gene matches. Germline CDR1 and CDR2: LGHDT and YNNKEL (reference sequence). Molecular barcoded adaptors covering alpha/delta and beta/gamma chains were used on roughly 370 ng RNA. Each CDR3 protein gets one entry after TCRdb re-called the reads with MiXCR. Among about 37,000 distinct CDR3 sequences listed, 12% to 15% were seen once.

The sequenced material came from a population of CD138-negative cells sorted from bone marrow. The chain links TRBV3-1 to TRBJ1-5, with TRBD1 matching over 10 bases. This sequence was found in a donor aged 40 or older with multiple myeloma. The CDR3, as DNA: TGTGCCAGCAGCCAAGGACAGGGGGCAATTCAGCCCCAGCATTTT. Translation: CASSQGQGAIQPQHF.